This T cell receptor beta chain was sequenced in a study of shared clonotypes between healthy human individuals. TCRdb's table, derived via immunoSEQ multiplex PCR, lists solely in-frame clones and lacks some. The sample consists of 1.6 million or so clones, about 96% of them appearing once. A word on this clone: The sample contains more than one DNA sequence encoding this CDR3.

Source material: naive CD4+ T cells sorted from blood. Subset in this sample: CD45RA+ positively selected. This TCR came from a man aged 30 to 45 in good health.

The CDR3 DNA is TGTGCCAGCAGTTTATGGGTGGGACAGGGGAATCAGCCCCAGCATTTT. As protein: CASSLWVGQGNQPQHF. V usage is TRBV28 and J usage is TRBJ1-5, with TRBD1 identical over 10 bases. The trim removed 0 bases at V and 4 bases at J, leaving 3 bases unmatched. This CDR3 has 16 amino acids. Germline CDR1 MDHEN, CDR2 SYDVKM.